A single sample is the source of the 12 T cell receptor beta chains below, sequenced in a study of CD8+ T cells in alopecia areata. Treatment noted: oral pan-JAK inhibitor, 5-10 mg twice daily. RNA was isolated and reverse transcribed to cDNA, the sequencing template. Profiling relied on immunoSEQ multiplex PCR, and the TCRdb table lists in-frame clones only, not all of them. The sample yields over 120,000 clones, nearly 55% seen once. Sequences were derived from CD8+ T cells sorted from blood, sampled at week 4, from a patient treated with tofacitinib. All receptors derive from a human donor with alopecia areata.

This clone appeared a few times. This chain uses TRBV29-1 with TRBJ1-2; 8 nucleotides match TRBD1. V shed 4 bases, J shed 7 bases, and the junction held 2 bases outside the gene matches. In germline, CDR1 is SQVTM, CDR2 ANQGSEA. This CDR3 has 11 amino acids. CDR3 DNA: TGCAGCGTTGGGACAGGGCCTGGCTACACCTTC. This translates into CSVGTGPGYTF.

This sequence joins TRBV29-1 and TRBJ1-5; 7 positions agree with TRBD1. Germline V gene lookup returns CDR1 SQVTM and CDR2 ANQGSEA. Trimming removed 2 bases from V and 4 bases from J; junction bases left unmatched: 8. This CDR3 region has 15 residues. In nucleotides, the CDR3 is TGCAGCGTTGAACCCCGCGGACAGGAGAATCAGCCCCAGCATTTT. It specifies CSVEPRGQENQPQHF.

The gene calls are TRBV11-2 and TRBJ2-7; D is ambiguous. CDR1 SGHAT and CDR2 FQNNGV come from the germline V gene. With 5 bases removed from V and 0 bases from J, the gap between germline ends came to 8 bases. The CDR3 sequence is 13 residues long. CDR3: CASSPSDSYEQYF. CDR3 DNA: TGTGCCAGCAGCCCGTCGGACTCCTACGAGCAGTACTTC.

The chain combines TRBV9 with TRBJ2-3, with D perhaps being TRBD1 or TRBD2 (5 bases each). V was cut by 0 bases and J by 6 bases, with 11 bases left in between. Germline CDR1 is SGDLS and CDR2 is YYNGEE. The CDR3 runs to 14 residues. CDR3 in DNA: TGTGCCAGCAGCGTAGCTGAGGGGCGGGATACGCAGTATTTT. It yields the protein CASSVAEGRDTQYF.

V is TRBV30 and J is TRBJ1-1; 8 bases match TRBD1. The CDR3 has 14 residues. Per germline, CDR1 GTSNPN and CDR2 SVGIG (reference sequence). The J segment lost 5 bases and the V segment lost 4 bases, leaving 9 bases of the junction unmatched. The CDR3 sequence is CAWMVGQGGTEAFF. In DNA, the CDR3 is TGTGCCTGGATGGTTGGACAGGGAGGGACTGAAGCTTTCTTT.

The chain uses TRBV10-3 and TRBJ1-5, with D possibly TRBD1 on 5 matching bases. CDR1 and CDR2 from the germline V gene are ENHRY and SYGVKD. With 3 bases removed from V and 6 bases from J, the gap between germline ends came to 12 bases. The CDR3 is 14 amino acids. The CDR3 coding sequence is TGTGCCATCAGTGATGAAGGGGAAGGTCAGCCCCAGCATTTT. It codes for CAISDEGEGQPQHF.

This clone occurred a few times. V gene TRBV14 combines with J gene TRBJ2-3; D tentatively reads TRBD1 or TRBD2 (5 bases each). CDR1 and CDR2 from the germline V gene are SGHDN and FVKESK. This CDR3 is 16 amino acids long. V dropped 3 bases and J dropped 9 bases, with 22 bases sitting between them. The CDR3 sequence: CASSHPRDQTEDTQYF. CDR3 nucleotide sequence: TGTGCCAGCAGCCACCCCCGGGACCAAACGGAAGACACGCAGTATTTT.

The V gene is TRBV9, the J gene TRBJ2-7, with unresolved D. The CDR3 runs to 13 residues. V was trimmed by 4 bases and J by 9 bases, leaving 17 bases between them. Germline CDR1 is SGDLS and CDR2 is YYNGEE. The chain's CDR3 is CASSTYGEVGQYF. Here the CDR3 DNA reads TGTGCCAGCAGCACCTATGGGGAAGTGGGGCAGTACTTC.

The chain links TRBV4-1 to TRBJ2-7; the D is unclear. Germline V gene sequence: CDR1 MGHRA, CDR2 YSYEKL. The V end lost 3 bases, the J end lost 2 bases, and 14 bases lay between the germline ends. The CDR3 is made up of 15 amino acids. The chain's CDR3 is CASSQSGTTTYEQYF. As DNA, the CDR3 is TGCGCCAGCAGCCAGTCAGGCACGACGACCTACGAGCAGTACTTC.

A few counts support this clone. The V and J genes are TRBV7-9 and TRBJ2-3; no firm D call. This CDR3 contains 12 residues. Germline V lookup: CDR1 SEHNR, CDR2 FQNEAQ (reference sequence). Trimming shortened V by 6 bases and J by 4 bases, and 8 bases separated the two germline ends. The CDR3 region is CASRPKPDTQYF. Here the CDR3 DNA reads TGTGCCAGCAGGCCCAAGCCAGATACGCAGTATTTT. Filled out from reference TRBV7-9 and TRBJ2-3, the complete variable domain reads DTGVSQNPRHKITKRGQNVTFRCDPISEHNRLYWYRQTLGQGPEFLTYFQNEAQLEKSRLLSDRFSAERPKGSFSTLEIQRTEQGDSAMYLCASRPKPDTQYFGPGTRLTVL.

The chain carries TRBV2 and TRBJ1-1; unclear D gene. CDR1 is SNHLY and CDR2 is FYNNEI in the germline V gene. V lost 7 bases, J lost 6 bases, and 12 bases lay in between. CDR3 length: 12 residues. As DNA, the CDR3 is TGTGCCAGCATTTCCGTGAGGCCTGAAGCTTTCTTT. It codes for CASISVRPEAFF.

This sequence joins TRBV29-1 and TRBJ1-2; no clear D. CDR3 length: 13 residues. In germline, CDR1 is SQVTM, CDR2 ANQGSEA. The ends were cut back, 6 bases at V and 6 bases at J, with 17 bases in the middle. The DNA of the CDR3 is TGCAGCGTACCCACGGTGGAAGAGCATGGCTACACCTTC. It yields the protein CSVPTVEEHGYTF.